Below, 4 T cell receptor beta chains from the same sample are listed, as sequenced in a study of response to subunit inactivated influenza vaccine. MiXCR, run by TCRdb on the RT-PCR reads, gives a single entry per CDR3 protein. Here the sample spans roughly 780,000 distinct CDR3 sequences, about 18% being singletons. Sample: PBMCs from blood, taken 5 to 6 days after vaccination. These receptor sequences come from a man in his forties or fifties who received an inactivated influenza vaccine.

The table lists this clonotype with many counts. The rearrangement joins TRBV15 to TRBJ2-1; the match to TRBD1 covers 11 bases. V shed 0 bases and J 8 bases; nucleotides not matched to a gene: 6. There are 16 residues in the CDR3. CDR1 and CDR2 (germline): LNHNV, YYDKDF (reference sequence). DNA for the CDR3: TGTGCCACCAGCAGAGATCGGGGACAGGGGGTTCATGAGCAGTTCTTC. This encodes CATSRDRGQGVHEQFF. The whole variable domain, remainder taken from reference TRBV15 and TRBJ2-1, is DAMVIQNPRYQVTQFGKPVTLSCSQTLNHNVMYWYQQKSSQAPKLLFHYYDKDFNNEADTPDNFQSRRPNTSFCFLDIRSPGLGDTAMYLCATSRDRGQGVHEQFFGPGTRLTVL.

V and J are TRBV7-9 and TRBJ2-1; D possibly corresponds to TRBD2 (5 bases). V was cut by 4 bases and J by 4 bases, with 11 bases left in between. Per germline, CDR1 SEHNR and CDR2 FQNEAQ (reference sequence). There are 14 residues in the CDR3. For the CDR3, the DNA is TGTGCCAGCAGCTCCGAGGACTTTTACAATGAGCAGTTCTTC. Amino acid sequence: CASSSEDFYNEQFF.

This chain links TRBV7-9 with TRBJ2-1; no reliable D call. V was clipped by 2 bases and J by 0 bases, with 8 bases between them. Germline values: CDR1 SEHNR, CDR2 FQNEAQ (reference sequence). There are 15 residues in the CDR3. CDR3 residues: CASSLTDGSYNEQFF. The CDR3 region has the DNA TGTGCCAGCAGCTTAACGGACGGCTCCTACAATGAGCAGTTCTTC.

This clonotype was seen a few times. The chain uses TRBV20-1 and TRBJ2-7; TRBD2 matches 8 bases. The CDR3 length is 13 residues. Germline V lookup: CDR1 DFQATT, CDR2 SNEGSKA (reference sequence). Unmatched junction bases numbered 9, after V lost 6 bases and J lost 5 bases. CDR3 amino acids: CSAVEGLENEQYF. In nucleotides, the CDR3 is TGCAGTGCCGTAGAGGGACTAGAGAACGAGCAGTACTTC.